The present entry profiles one TCR beta chain with its context. The antigen is unknown. CTLA-4 blockade with ipilimumab, together with focal radiation, was given to patients with chemo-refractory metastatic non-small-cell lung cancer. The data were obtained in a study of radiotherapy plus CTLA-4 blockade in lung cancer. In the study overall: Objective responses occurred in around 18% of patients; around 30% had disease control. The study's findings and limits: Early blood T cell clone dynamics, with interferon-beta, were reported to best predict response. Blood-borne expansion of tumor-derived TCR clones followed radiotherapy plus ipilimumab.

CDR1 is KGHSH and CDR2 is LQKENI in the germline V gene. The CDR3 has 18 residues. Between the trimmed V and J ends, which lost 4 bases and 1 base, there was a span of 20 bases. Only in-frame clones appear in the TCRdb table, and some are missing; sequencing was by immunoSEQ multiplex PCR. The data hold nearly 110,000 clones, with around 85% observed a single time. The TCR originated in a human donor with non-small cell lung cancer that progressed on radiotherapy plus ipilimumab. Some clones in this sample may be carry-over from other donors' samples. The rearrangement uses TRBV18 and TRBJ1-5, with D maybe TRBD1 (6 bases). Sample: peripheral blood, taken from a patient treated with radiotherapy plus ipilimumab. In DNA, the CDR3 is TGTGCCAGCTCACAACAGGGATTTGGAGGGGTAAGCAATCAGCCCCAGCATTTT. Translating gives CASSQQGFGGVSNQPQHF.